This T cell receptor (beta chain) comes out of a study of Ad26.COV2.S vaccination and SARS-CoV-2 variants. About the study: The authors gave Ad26.COV2.S intramuscularly, either once or twice 56 days apart.

Sequencing was performed with immunoSEQ multiplex PCR; in TCRdb, only in-frame clones are kept and a portion is missing. Of about 350,000 clones listed, 80% to 90% are singletons. On this clone itself: Its matching antigen is unknown.

Study-level results: Individuals receiving vaccine had higher spike-specific TCR breadth than placebo recipients did.

Described treatment: roughly 19 received Ad26.COV2.S at low or high dose, single or two shots; several received placebo; per-sample allocation not given. Samples were taken on day 63 after the first vaccine or placebo injection. CDR3 length: 17 residues. The germline CDR1 and CDR2 sequences are SEHNR and FQNEAQ (reference sequence). Trimming cost V 1 base and J 3 bases; bases outside gene matches: 5. The sample here was peripheral blood, taken in a trial of Ad26.COV2.S vaccine versus placebo. The TCR sequence derives from a person between 18 and 65 years old who received the Ad26.COV2.S COVID-19 vaccine or a placebo. The J gene is TRBJ2-6, the V gene TRBV7-9; TRBD2 matches at 8 bases. The CDR3 DNA reads as TGTGCCAGCAGCTTAGGAGCGGGAGAGCGTGGGGCCAACGTCCTGACTTTC. It encodes CASSLGAGERGANVLTF.